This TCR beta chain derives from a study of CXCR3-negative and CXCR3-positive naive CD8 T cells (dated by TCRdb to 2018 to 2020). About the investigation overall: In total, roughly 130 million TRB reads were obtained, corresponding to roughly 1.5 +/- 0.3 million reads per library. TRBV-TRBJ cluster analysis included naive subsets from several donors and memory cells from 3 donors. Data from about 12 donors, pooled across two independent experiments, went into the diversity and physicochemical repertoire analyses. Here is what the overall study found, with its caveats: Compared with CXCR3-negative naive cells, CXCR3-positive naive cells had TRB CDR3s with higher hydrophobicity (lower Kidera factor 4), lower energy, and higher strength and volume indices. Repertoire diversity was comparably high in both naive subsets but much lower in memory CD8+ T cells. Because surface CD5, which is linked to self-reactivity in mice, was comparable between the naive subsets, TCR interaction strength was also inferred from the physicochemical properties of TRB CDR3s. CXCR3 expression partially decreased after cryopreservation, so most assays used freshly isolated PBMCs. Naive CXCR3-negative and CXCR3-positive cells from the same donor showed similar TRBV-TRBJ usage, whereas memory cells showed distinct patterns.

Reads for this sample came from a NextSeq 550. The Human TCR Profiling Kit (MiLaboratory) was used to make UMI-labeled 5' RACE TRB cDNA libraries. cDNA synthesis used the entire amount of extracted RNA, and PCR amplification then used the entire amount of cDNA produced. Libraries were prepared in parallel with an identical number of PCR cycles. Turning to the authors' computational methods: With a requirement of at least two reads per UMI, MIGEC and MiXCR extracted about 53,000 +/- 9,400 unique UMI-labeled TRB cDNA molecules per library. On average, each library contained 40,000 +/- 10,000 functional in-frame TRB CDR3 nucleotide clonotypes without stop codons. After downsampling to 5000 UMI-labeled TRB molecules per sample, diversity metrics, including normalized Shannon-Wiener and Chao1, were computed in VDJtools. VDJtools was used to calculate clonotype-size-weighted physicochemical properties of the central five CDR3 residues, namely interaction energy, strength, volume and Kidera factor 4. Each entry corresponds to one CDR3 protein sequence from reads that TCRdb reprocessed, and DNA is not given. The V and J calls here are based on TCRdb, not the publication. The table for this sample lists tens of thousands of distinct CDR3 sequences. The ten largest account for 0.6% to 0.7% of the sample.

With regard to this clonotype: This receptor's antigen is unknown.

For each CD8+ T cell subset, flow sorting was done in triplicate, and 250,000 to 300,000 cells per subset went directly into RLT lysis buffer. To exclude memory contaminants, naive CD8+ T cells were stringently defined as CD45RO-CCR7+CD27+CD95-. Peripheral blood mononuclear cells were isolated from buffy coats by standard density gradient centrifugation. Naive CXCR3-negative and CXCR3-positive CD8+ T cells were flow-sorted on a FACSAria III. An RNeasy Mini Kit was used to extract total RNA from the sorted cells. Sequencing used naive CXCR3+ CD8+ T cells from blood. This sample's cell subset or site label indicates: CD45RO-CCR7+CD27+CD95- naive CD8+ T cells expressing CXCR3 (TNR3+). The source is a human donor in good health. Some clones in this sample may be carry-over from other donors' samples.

For the CDR3, the sequence is CASSPGGNEQFF. The chain couples TRBV28 to TRBJ2-1; the D call from TCRdb, TRBD1, cannot be confirmed without DNA. The germline V gene sets CDR1 to MDHEN and CDR2 to SYDVKM. There are 12 amino acids in the CDR3, from cysteine to phenylalanine inclusive. The entry carries no DNA sequence.